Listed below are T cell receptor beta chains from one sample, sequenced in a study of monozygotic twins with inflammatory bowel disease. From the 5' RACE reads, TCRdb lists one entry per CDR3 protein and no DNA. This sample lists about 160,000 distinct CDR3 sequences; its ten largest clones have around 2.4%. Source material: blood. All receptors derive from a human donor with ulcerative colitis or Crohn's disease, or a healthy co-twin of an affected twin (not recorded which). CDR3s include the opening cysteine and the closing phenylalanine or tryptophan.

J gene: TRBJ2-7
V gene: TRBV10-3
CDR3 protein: CASTNSGGAYEQYF

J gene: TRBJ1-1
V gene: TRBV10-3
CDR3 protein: CAISDPGTGITEAFF

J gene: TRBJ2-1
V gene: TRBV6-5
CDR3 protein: CASSYSSGINNEQFF

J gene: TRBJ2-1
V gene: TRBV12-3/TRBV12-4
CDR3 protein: CASSLALGGEGSSYNEQFF

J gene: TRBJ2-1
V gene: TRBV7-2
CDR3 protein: CASSLGRGRGVLDEQFF

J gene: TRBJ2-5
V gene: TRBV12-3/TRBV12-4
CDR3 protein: CASSLVGRGGKTQYF

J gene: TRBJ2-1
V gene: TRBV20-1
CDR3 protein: CSALGGGVFYNEQFF

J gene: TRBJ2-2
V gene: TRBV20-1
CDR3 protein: CSAQSVMGGDTGELFF

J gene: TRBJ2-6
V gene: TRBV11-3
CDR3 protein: CASSHDLGGSGLGANVLTF

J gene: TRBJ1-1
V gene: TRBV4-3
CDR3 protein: CASSFGRGTEAFF

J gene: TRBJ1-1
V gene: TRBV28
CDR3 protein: CASSLRQGEAFF

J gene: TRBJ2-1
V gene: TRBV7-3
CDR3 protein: CASSLHSGGFNERFF

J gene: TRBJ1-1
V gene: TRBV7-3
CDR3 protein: CASSPGTGMGEAFF

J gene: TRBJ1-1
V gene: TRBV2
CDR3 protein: CASGGQENTEAFF

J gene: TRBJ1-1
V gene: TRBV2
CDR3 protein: CASSENGNTEAFF

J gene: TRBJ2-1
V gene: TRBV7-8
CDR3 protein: CASSLEDRGLTEQFF

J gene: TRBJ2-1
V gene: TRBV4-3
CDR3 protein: CASSAPPFYNEQFF

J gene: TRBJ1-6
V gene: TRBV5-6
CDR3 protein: CASKTNSSYNSPLHF

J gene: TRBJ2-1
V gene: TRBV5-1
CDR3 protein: CASSLTSGGGNEQFF

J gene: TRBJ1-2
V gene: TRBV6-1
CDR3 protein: CASSEGRYGYTF

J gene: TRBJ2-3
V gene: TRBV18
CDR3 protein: CASSSTYTTGADTQYF

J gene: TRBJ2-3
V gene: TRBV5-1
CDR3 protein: CASYDTDTQYF

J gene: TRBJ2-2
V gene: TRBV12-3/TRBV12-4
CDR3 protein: CASSQDTGELFF

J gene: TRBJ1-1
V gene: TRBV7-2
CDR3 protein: CASSLQGWGTEAFF

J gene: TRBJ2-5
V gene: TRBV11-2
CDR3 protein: CASSLGVLTPGTQYF

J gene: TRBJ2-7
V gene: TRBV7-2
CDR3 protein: CASSPGRDYEQYF

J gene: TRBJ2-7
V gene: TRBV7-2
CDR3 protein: CASSETPGTISDYEQYF

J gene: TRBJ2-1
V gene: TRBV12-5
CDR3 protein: CASGRLFKIGISHREQFF